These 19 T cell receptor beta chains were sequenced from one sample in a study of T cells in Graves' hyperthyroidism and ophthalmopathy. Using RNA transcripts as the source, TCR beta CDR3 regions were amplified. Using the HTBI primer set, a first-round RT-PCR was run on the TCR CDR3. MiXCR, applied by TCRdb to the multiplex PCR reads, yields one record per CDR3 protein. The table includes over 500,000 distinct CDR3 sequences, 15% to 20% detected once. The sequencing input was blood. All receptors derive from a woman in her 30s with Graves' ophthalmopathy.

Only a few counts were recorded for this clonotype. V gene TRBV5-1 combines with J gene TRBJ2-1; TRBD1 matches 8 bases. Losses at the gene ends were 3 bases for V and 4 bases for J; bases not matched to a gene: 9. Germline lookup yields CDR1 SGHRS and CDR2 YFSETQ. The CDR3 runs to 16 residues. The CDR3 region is CASSSQGAASYNEQFF. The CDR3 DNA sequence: TGCGCCAGCAGCTCGCAGGGGGCGGCCTCTTACAATGAGCAGTTCTTC.

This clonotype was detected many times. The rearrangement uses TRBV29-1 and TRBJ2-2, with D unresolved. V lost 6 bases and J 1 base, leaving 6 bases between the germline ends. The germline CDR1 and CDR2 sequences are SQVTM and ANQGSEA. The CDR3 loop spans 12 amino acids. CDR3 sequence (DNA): TGCAGCGTAGGATGGAACACCGGGGAGCTGTTTTTT. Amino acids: CSVGWNTGELFF.

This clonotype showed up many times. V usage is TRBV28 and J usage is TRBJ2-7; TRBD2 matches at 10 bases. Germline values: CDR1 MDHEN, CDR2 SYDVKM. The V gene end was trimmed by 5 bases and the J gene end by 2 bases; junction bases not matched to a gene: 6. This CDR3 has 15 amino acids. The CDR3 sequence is CASSGSGRRPYEQYF. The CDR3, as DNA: TGTGCCAGCAGTGGTAGCGGGAGGCGTCCCTACGAGCAGTACTTC. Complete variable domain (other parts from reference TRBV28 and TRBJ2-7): DVKVTQSSRYLVKRTGEKVFLECVQDMDHENMFWYRQDPGLGLRLIYFSYDVKMKEKGDIPEGYSVSREKKERFSLILESASTNQTSMYLCASSGSGRRPYEQYFGPGTRLTVT.

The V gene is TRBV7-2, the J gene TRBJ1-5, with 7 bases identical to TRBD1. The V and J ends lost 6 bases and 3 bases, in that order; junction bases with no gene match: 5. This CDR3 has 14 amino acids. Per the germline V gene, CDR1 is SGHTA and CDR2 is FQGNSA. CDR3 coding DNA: TGTGCCAGCAGTTATACAGGGGTCAATCAGCCCCAGCATTTT. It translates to CASSYTGVNQPQHF.

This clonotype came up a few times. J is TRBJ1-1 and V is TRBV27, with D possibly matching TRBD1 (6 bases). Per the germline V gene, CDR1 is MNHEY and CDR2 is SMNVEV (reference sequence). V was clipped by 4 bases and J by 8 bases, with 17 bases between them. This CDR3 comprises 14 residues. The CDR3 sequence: CASSSIISTGEAFF. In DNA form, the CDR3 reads TGTGCCAGCAGTTCCATTATATCGACAGGAGAAGCTTTCTTT.

This CDR3 reads CASSLGPGPVSNQPQHF. The CDR3 bases are TGTGCCAGCAGTTTAGGGCCAGGGCCCGTTAGCAATCAGCCCCAGCATTTT. The V call is TRBV12-3 or TRBV12-4, the J call TRBJ1-5, with D perhaps TRBD1 (5 bases). Trimming left V 1 base short and J 0 bases short, with 13 bases between. There are 17 residues in the CDR3.

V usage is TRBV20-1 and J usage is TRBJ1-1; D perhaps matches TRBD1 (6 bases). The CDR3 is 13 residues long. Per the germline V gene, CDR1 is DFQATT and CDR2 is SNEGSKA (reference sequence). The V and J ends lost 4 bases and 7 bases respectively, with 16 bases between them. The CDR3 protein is CSANKGVEYEAFF. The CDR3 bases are TGCAGTGCTAATAAGGGGGTAGAATATGAAGCTTTCTTT.

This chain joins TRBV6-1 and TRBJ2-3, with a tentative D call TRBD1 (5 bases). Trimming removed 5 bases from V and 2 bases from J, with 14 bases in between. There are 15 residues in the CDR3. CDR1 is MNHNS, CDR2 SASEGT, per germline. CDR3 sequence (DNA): TGTGCCAGCAGTACCGACAGAACCCCCACAGATACGCAGTATTTT. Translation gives CASSTDRTPTDTQYF.

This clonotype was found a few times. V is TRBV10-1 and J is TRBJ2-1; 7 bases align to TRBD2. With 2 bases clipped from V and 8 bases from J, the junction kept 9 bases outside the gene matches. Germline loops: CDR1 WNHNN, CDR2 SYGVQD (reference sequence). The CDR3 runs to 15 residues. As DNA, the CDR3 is TGCGCCAGCAGTGAGCAACCTAGCGGACTGCATGAGCAGTTCTTC. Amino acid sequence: CASSEQPSGLHEQFF.

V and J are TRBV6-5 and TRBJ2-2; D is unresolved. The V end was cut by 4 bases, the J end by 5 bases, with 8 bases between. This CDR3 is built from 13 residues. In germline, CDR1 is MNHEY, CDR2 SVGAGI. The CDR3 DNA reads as TGTGCCAGCAGTTCTTACCTGACCGGGGAGCTGTTTTTT. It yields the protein CASSSYLTGELFF.

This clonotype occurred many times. As DNA, the CDR3 is TGTGCCAGCAGCTTAGAGTTAGGCGGGAGCACCGGGGAGCTGTTTTTT. This translates into CASSLELGGSTGELFF. The chain recombines TRBV11-2 with TRBJ2-2; 7 nucleotides line up with TRBD2. Germline-derived CDR1 and CDR2 are SGHAT and FQNNGV. CDR3 size: 16 residues. V gave up 0 bases and J gave up 4 bases; unmatched junction bases: 5.

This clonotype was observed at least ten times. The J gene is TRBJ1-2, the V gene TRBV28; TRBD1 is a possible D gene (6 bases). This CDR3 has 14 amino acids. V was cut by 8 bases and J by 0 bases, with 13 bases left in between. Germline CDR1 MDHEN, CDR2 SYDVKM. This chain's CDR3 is CASEDRTANYGYTF. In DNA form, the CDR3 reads TGTGCCAGCGAAGACAGGACAGCTAACTATGGCTACACCTTC.

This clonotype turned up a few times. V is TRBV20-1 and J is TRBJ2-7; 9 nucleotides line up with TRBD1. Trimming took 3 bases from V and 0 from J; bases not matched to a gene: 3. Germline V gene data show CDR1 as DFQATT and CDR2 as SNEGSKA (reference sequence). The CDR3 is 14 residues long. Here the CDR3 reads CSARGTGSSYEQYF. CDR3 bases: TGCAGTGCTAGGGGGACAGGGTCCTCCTACGAGCAGTACTTC.

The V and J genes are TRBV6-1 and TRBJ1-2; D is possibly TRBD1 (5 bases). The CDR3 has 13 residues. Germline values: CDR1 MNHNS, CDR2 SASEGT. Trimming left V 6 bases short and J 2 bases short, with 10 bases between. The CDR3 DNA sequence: TGTGCCAGCAGGGTGGGGGAGAACTATGGCTACACCTTC. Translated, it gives CASRVGENYGYTF.

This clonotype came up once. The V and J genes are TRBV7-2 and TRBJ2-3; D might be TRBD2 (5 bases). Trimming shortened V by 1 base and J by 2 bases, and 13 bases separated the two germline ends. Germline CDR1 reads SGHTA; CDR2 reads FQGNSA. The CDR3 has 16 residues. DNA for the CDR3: TGTGCCAGCAGCTTAGAGGCGGGTGCCACCACAGATACGCAGTATTTT. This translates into CASSLEAGATTDTQYF.

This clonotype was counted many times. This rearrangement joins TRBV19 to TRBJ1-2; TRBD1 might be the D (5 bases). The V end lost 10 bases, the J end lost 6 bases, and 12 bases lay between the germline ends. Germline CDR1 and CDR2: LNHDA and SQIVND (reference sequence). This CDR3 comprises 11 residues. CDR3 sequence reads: CATKEGDGYTF. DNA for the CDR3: TGTGCCACCAAGGAAGGGGATGGCTACACCTTC.

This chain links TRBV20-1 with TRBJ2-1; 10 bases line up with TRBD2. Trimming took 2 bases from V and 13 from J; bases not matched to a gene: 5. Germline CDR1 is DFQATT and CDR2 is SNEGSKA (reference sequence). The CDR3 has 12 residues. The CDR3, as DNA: TGCAGTGCTAGATGGAGCGGGAGGGCACAGTTCTTC. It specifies CSARWSGRAQFF.

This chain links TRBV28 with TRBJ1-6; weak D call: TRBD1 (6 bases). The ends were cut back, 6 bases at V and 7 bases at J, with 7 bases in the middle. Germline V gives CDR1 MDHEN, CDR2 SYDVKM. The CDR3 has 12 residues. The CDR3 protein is CASRDSNSPLHF. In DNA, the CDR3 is TGTGCCAGCAGGGACAGCAATTCACCCCTCCACTTT.

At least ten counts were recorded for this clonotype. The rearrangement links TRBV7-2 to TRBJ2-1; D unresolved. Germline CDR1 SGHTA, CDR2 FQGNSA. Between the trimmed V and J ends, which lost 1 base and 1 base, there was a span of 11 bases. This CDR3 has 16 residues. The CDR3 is CASSLVPVGSYNEQFF. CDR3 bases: TGTGCCAGCAGCTTAGTGCCGGTCGGATCCTACAATGAGCAGTTCTTC.